These 25 T cell receptor beta chains share one sample of origin, sequenced in a study of shared clonotypes between healthy human individuals (TCRdb year 2020). The library was obtained by the immunoSEQ multiplex PCR assay. TCRdb obtained this table from immuneACCESS and retained in-frame rearrangements with V and J assigned. These tables miss some clones; where compared with another copy, unresolved V genes account for less than half of the shortfall, and the remainder is unexplained. In this sample the table shows 900,000 to 1,200,000 clones, 78% of which occur a single time. The ten largest clonotypes hold 0.6% to 0.7% of the sample. Sequencing was performed on memory CD4+ T cells from PBMCs. Read against the paper, the sample's cell subset or site label means: CD45RA-negative fraction. The receptors shown here come from a man between 18 and 35 years old in good health. Some clones in this sample may be carry-over from other donors' samples.

Of note for this clone: The same CDR3 arises from other DNA sequences in this sample as well. V usage is TRBV7-2 and J usage is TRBJ2-7, with TRBD1 matching over 8 bases. The CDR3 runs to 14 residues. CDR1 and CDR2 from the germline V gene are SGHTA and FQGNSA. The ends lost 5 bases at V and 2 bases at J; junction bases unmatched: 5. CDR3 nucleotide sequence: TGTGCCAGCAGCCCCAGACAGGGGCCCTACGAGCAGTACTTC. Translated: CASSPRQGPYEQYF.

The rearrangement links TRBV28 to TRBJ2-1; 15 nucleotides align to TRBD2. The length of the CDR3 is 14 residues. From germline, CDR1 is MDHEN and CDR2 SYDVKM. V lost 5 bases and J lost 10; bases outside the gene matches: 3. CDR3 DNA: TGTGCCAGCAGTCCTGGACTAGCGGGGGGGGAGCAGTTCTTC. Translation: CASSPGLAGGEQFF.

In this sample, this clone turned up once. CDR3 nucleotide sequence: TGTGCCAGCAGTGGGGGGACAGCCTATGGCTACACCTTC. This gives the protein CASSGGTAYGYTF. The V gene is TRBV28, the J gene TRBJ1-2, with 7 bases identical to TRBD1. The CDR3 loop spans 13 amino acids. Per the germline V gene, CDR1 is MDHEN and CDR2 is SYDVKM. V was clipped by 5 bases and J by 4 bases; unmatched bases: 4.

This chain links TRBV5-1 with TRBJ2-3; the match to TRBD2 covers 10 bases. The V gene's germline CDR1 is SGHRS and CDR2 YFSETQ. With V trimmed by 0 bases and J by 3 bases, 10 bases remained unmatched. CDR3 size: 18 residues. This chain's CDR3 is CASSLAESSGSITDTQYF. Written as DNA, the CDR3 is TGCGCCAGCAGCTTGGCTGAGTCTAGCGGGAGTATTACAGATACGCAGTATTTT.

The chain recombines TRBV7-2 with TRBJ2-3; perhaps TRBD1 as D (5 bases). Trimming shortened V by 3 bases and J by 0 bases, and 10 bases separated the two germline ends. From germline, CDR1 is SGHTA and CDR2 FQGNSA. The CDR3 runs to 15 residues. The CDR3 DNA sequence: TGTGCCAGCAGCTTTTTGACAGAGAGCACAGATACGCAGTATTTT. It is translated as CASSFLTESTDTQYF.

Many counts were recorded for this clone. The chain combines TRBV27 with TRBJ1-5, with D possibly being TRBD1 (6 bases). Germline-derived CDR1 and CDR2 are MNHEY and SMNVEV (reference sequence). The CDR3 loop spans 14 amino acids. V was clipped by 6 bases and J by 5 bases, with 14 bases between them. The CDR3 DNA follows: TGTGCCAGCAGGGAATCGGGGGGCTATCAGCCCCAGCATTTT. It specifies CASRESGGYQPQHF.

Concerning this clone: The sample carries other DNA sequences with the same CDR3. This chain links TRBV5-4 with TRBJ2-1; D might be TRBD1 (6 bases). V was clipped by 4 bases and J by 4 bases, with 9 bases between them. This CDR3 has 13 amino acids. Germline loops: CDR1 SGHNT, CDR2 YYREEE (reference sequence). CDR3 residues: CASSLGQYNEQFF. CDR3 bases: TGTGCCAGCAGCCTAGGACAGTACAATGAGCAGTTCTTC.

This rearrangement joins TRBV19 to TRBJ2-1; a possible D gene is TRBD1 (5 bases). V lost 0 bases, J lost 4 bases, and 7 bases lay in between. This CDR3 is built from 14 residues. Looked up from germline, CDR1 is LNHDA and CDR2 is SQIVND (reference sequence). The CDR3 loop reads CASSIDTGYNEQFF. For the CDR3, the DNA is TGTGCCAGTAGTATAGACACAGGTTACAATGAGCAGTTCTTC.

This clone was seen only once. The chain recombines TRBV15 with TRBJ2-1; 10 nucleotides line up with TRBD2. This CDR3 has 14 residues. The V gene end was trimmed by 5 bases and the J gene end by 9 bases; junction bases not matched to a gene: 7. Germline values: CDR1 LNHNV, CDR2 YYDKDF (reference sequence). In DNA, the CDR3 is TGTGCCACCAGCGGAGCGGGGGGGGCGGGTGAGCAGTTCTTC. Residues: CATSGAGGAGEQFF.

A note on this clone: This may stem from a read error, because a much larger clone lies one nucleotide away. The V gene is TRBV18, the J gene TRBJ2-5, with 8 bases aligning to TRBD2. Per the germline V gene, CDR1 is KGHSH and CDR2 is LQKENI. The CDR3 spans 16 residues. The ends lost 6 bases at V and 5 bases at J; junction bases unmatched: 14. The CDR3 spells CASSSQGSGTAETQYF. CDR3 DNA: TGTGCCAGCTCCTCCCAGGGTAGCGGGACTGCGGAGACCCAGTACTTC.

This chain joins TRBV6-6 and TRBJ1-5, with D uncertain. There are 10 residues in the CDR3. The germline V gene encodes CDR1 MNHNY and CDR2 SVGAGI (reference sequence). V shed 10 bases and J shed 4 bases, with 5 bases lying between them. CDR3 DNA: TGTGCCACCTTTAATCAGCCCCAGCATTTT. Residues: CATFNQPQHF.

With regard to this clone: Because it lacks the conserved phenylalanine or tryptophan at the end, this CDR3 is likely a read error. No DNA is shown, since the ends of the CDR3 on it are uncertain; the CDR3 is the one TCRdb lists. This sequence joins TRBV21-1 and TRBJ1-3. TRBV21-1 is designated a pseudogene. From its first to its last residue, the CDR3 has 8 amino acids. CDR3 protein: CASSPSSG.

This chain links TRBV6-5 with TRBJ2-1; 14 positions agree with TRBD2. J gave up 7 bases and V 5 bases, and 4 bases lay outside the gene matches. The germline V gene encodes CDR1 MNHEY and CDR2 SVGAGI. This CDR3 comprises 15 residues. CDR3 protein: CASSPGTSGRNEQFF. Written as DNA, the CDR3 is TGTGCCAGCAGTCCCGGGACTAGCGGGAGAAATGAGCAGTTCTTC.

The chain has TRBV6-1 and TRBJ2-4, with D unresolved. The CDR3 is 11 amino acids. Germline CDR1 is MNHNS and CDR2 is SASEGT. Trimming removed 7 bases at V and 5 bases at J, with 6 bases between. The chain's CDR3 is CASTAENIQYF. The CDR3 region has the DNA TGTGCCAGCACAGCAGAAAACATTCAGTACTTC.

The chain joins TRBV11-2 to TRBJ2-7; 7 nucleotides align to TRBD2. This CDR3 region has 16 residues. Germline CDR1 is SGHAT and CDR2 is FQNNGV. The trim removed 1 base at V and 6 bases at J, leaving 12 bases unmatched. The CDR3 bases are TGTGCCAGCAGCTTAGCCATGGGAGGGGCACTAGGCGAGCAGTACTTC. It is translated as CASSLAMGGALGEQYF.

The chain links TRBV29-1 to TRBJ2-7, with 7 bases aligning to TRBD1. CDR1 and CDR2 (germline): SQVTM, ANQGSEA. Trimming took 7 bases from V and 4 from J; bases not matched to a gene: 7. The CDR3 extends over 12 amino acids. For the CDR3, the DNA is TGCAGCGCCGAATCGACAGGGTACGAGCAGTACTTC. Amino acids: CSAESTGYEQYF.

This chain's CDR3 is CASSRRRSNYGYTF. In nucleotides, the CDR3 is TGTGCCAGCAGTCGAAGGCGATCTAACTATGGCTACACCTTC. The chain joins TRBV28 to TRBJ1-2; unclear D gene. V was trimmed by 5 bases and J by 0 bases, leaving 10 bases between them. The CDR3 spans 14 residues. The V gene's germline CDR1 is MDHEN and CDR2 SYDVKM.

This chain uses TRBV11-1 with TRBJ1-2, with TRBD1 identical over 7 bases. The CDR3 runs to 13 residues. Looked up from germline, CDR1 is SGHAT and CDR2 is FQDESV (reference sequence). The J segment lost 8 bases and the V segment lost 5 bases, leaving 8 bases of the junction unmatched. The CDR3 coding sequence is TGTGCCAGCAGCCCCCGGACAGGTGGCGGCTACACCTTC. Translated: CASSPRTGGGYTF. The whole variable domain, remainder taken from reference TRBV11-1 and TRBJ1-2, is EAEVAQSPRYKITEKSQAVAFWCDPISGHATLYWYRQILGQGPELLVQFQDESVVDDSQLPKDRFSAERLKGVDSTLKIQPAELGDSAMYLCASSPRTGGGYTFGSGTRLTVV.

This clone was seen a handful of times. V is TRBV9 and J is TRBJ2-5, with D possibly being TRBD1 or TRBD2 (6 bases each). Trimming pared 0 bases from V and 2 bases from J, leaving 14 bases between. CDR3 size: 16 residues. Germline values: CDR1 SGDLS, CDR2 YYNGEE. The DNA of the CDR3 is TGTGCCAGCAGCGTAGGGGGGGCCCCGATTCAAGAGACCCAGTACTTC. Protein sequence: CASSVGGAPIQETQYF.

Points on this clone: The sample holds other DNA sequences that translate to the same CDR3. The rearrangement joins TRBV5-1 to TRBJ2-5, with D perhaps TRBD1 (5 bases). The CDR3 totals 15 residues. Looked up from germline, CDR1 is SGHRS and CDR2 is YFSETQ. V was trimmed by 0 bases and J by 1 base, leaving 10 bases between them. The CDR3 loop reads CASSLGTSAQETQYF. The DNA of the CDR3 is TGCGCCAGCAGCTTGGGGACATCTGCCCAAGAGACCCAGTACTTC.

This chain joins TRBV28 and TRBJ2-3, with a tentative D call TRBD2 (5 bases). Germline CDR1 MDHEN, CDR2 SYDVKM. The CDR3 is made up of 14 amino acids. V gave up 3 bases and J gave up 5 bases, with 12 bases separating them. Here the CDR3 reads CASSLRALGDTQYF. DNA of the CDR3: TGTGCCAGCAGTTTGCGGGCCCTGGGAGATACGCAGTATTTT.

The chain joins TRBV13 to TRBJ2-1; 12 bases line up with TRBD2. CDR3 length equals 16 residues. With 5 bases clipped from V and 2 bases from J, the junction kept 4 bases outside the gene matches. Germline V lookup: CDR1 PRHDT, CDR2 FYEKMQ (reference sequence). For the CDR3, the DNA is TGTGCCAGCAGCACCAGGACTAGCGGGACCTACAATGAGCAGTTCTTC. This encodes CASSTRTSGTYNEQFF.

This clone was counted ten times or more. The V call is TRBV4-3, the J call TRBJ2-3; weak D call: TRBD2 (5 bases). From germline, CDR1 is LGHNA and CDR2 YSLEER. The CDR3 covers 15 residues. V shed 4 bases and J shed 4 bases, with 15 bases lying between them. The CDR3 is CASSPMKGAADTQYF. DNA for the CDR3: TGCGCCAGCAGCCCTATGAAGGGAGCAGCAGATACGCAGTATTTT.

Note on this clone: The identical CDR3 is also encoded by other nucleotide sequences in the sample. This chain links TRBV10-2 with TRBJ2-7, with D perhaps TRBD1 or TRBD2 (5 bases each). Trimming stripped 8 bases from V and 0 bases from J, with 17 bases between. The CDR3 loop spans 15 amino acids. CDR1 WSHSY and CDR2 SAAADI come from the germline V gene. The CDR3: CASGGIWGNSYEQYF. CDR3 in DNA: TGCGCCAGCGGGGGAATTTGGGGAAACTCCTACGAGCAGTACTTC.

The chain is built from TRBV2 and TRBJ2-1; no definite D call. CDR3 length equals 10 residues. Trimming left V 8 bases short and J 8 bases short, with 7 bases between. The germline CDR1 and CDR2 sequences are SNHLY and FYNNEI. The CDR3 bases are TGTGCCAGCCACCGGGATGAGCAGTTCTTC. This translates into CASHRDEQFF.